A single sample gave rise to the 24 T cell receptor beta chains below, sequenced in a study of T cell responses to AZD1222 COVID-19 vaccine (dated by TCRdb to the early 2020s). Receptor libraries were prepared by the immunoSEQ multiplex PCR assay. In its TCRdb copy, this immuneACCESS table keeps in-frame sequences only and misses some clones. Where compared with another copy, unresolved V genes explain less than half of these, and the others have no known cause. The sample table holds approximately 150,000 clones, of which around 90% were seen once. The leading ten clones occupy around 2.9% of the sample. Reading the label with the study, this specimen's time point is: about 28 days (+/-7) after the second vaccine dose. The sequencing used peripheral blood, collected 28 days after the second AZD1222 dose. Receptors were obtained from an adult who received the AZD1222 COVID-19 vaccine.

The chain recombines TRBV7-8 with TRBJ1-6; TRBD1 matches 7 bases. CDR1 is SGHVS, CDR2 FQNEAQ, per germline. The CDR3 consists of 15 residues. After removal of 7 bases from V and 5 bases from J, the junction contained 8 bases not matched to a gene. CDR3: CASTLTGTDNSPLHF. CDR3 bases: TGTGCCAGCACCCTCACCGGGACAGATAATTCACCCCTCCACTTT. Filled out from reference TRBV7-8 and TRBJ1-6, the complete variable domain reads GAGVSQSPRYKVAKRGQDVALRCDPISGHVSLFWYQQALGQGPEFLTYFQNEAQLDKSGLPSDRFFAERPEGSVSTLKIQRTQQEDSAVYLCASTLTGTDNSPLHFGNGTRLTVT.

This sequence joins TRBV7-9 and TRBJ1-2; D is unclear. The germline V gene has CDR1 SEHNR and CDR2 FQNEAQ (reference sequence). The CDR3 is made up of 16 amino acids. V lost 1 base and J 3 bases, leaving 15 bases between the germline ends. The CDR3 DNA sequence: TGTGCCAGCAGCTTAGTTATGGGAGGCGTTTACTATGGCTACACCTTC. Translating gives CASSLVMGGVYYGYTF.

The chain couples TRBV19 to TRBJ2-1, with D uncertain. Per the germline V gene, CDR1 is LNHDA and CDR2 is SQIVND (reference sequence). This CDR3 has 13 amino acids. The V and J ends lost 6 bases and 0 bases respectively, with 6 bases between them. The CDR3 DNA reads as TGTGCCAGTAGCCCGAGCTCCTACAATGAGCAGTTCTTC. Its translation: CASSPSSYNEQFF.

The count of this clone is one. The V gene is TRBV7-9, the J gene TRBJ1-6, with D tentatively TRBD1 (5 bases). Germline loops: CDR1 SEHNR, CDR2 FQNEAQ (reference sequence). Deletions cut 4 bases from V and 9 bases from J, with 16 bases between. The CDR3 is made up of 15 amino acids. CDR3 DNA sequence: TGTGCCAGCAGCTATACGGGGGGAAAGGGTTCACCCCTCCACTTT. Translation: CASSYTGGKGSPLHF.

J is TRBJ1-5 and V is TRBV9, with a weak D call TRBD1 (6 bases). Germline V gene sequence: CDR1 SGDLS, CDR2 YYNGEE. The V gene lost 0 bases and the J gene lost 1 base, with 11 bases spanning the gap. This CDR3 is built from 16 residues. CDR3 nucleotide sequence: TGTGCCAGCAGCGTAGGAGGGGGGGGGAGCAATCAGCCCCAGCATTTT. It translates to CASSVGGGGSNQPQHF.

This clone came up once. This sequence joins TRBV27 and TRBJ2-2; D call uncertain. Trimming pared 4 bases from V and 9 bases from J, leaving 6 bases between. The germline V gene has CDR1 MNHEY and CDR2 SMNVEV (reference sequence). The CDR3 is 11 residues long. The CDR3 DNA is TGTGCCAGCAGTTCCTTCCGGGAGCTGTTTTTT. Its protein is CASSSFRELFF.

The V call is TRBV3-1 (or the pseudogene TRBV3-2), the J call TRBJ2-1; D gene uncertain. The ends were cut back, 0 bases at V and 4 bases at J, with 10 bases in the middle. Germline V gene lookup returns CDR1 LGHDT and CDR2 YNNKEL (reference sequence). The CDR3 extends over 15 amino acids. CDR3 coding DNA: TGTGCCAGCAGCCAAGAAGCGAGCAGGTACAATGAGCAGTTCTTC. This gives the protein CASSQEASRYNEQFF.

This chain links TRBV6-5 with TRBJ1-6; 7 bases fit TRBD1. Germline V gene sequence: CDR1 MNHEY, CDR2 SVGAGI. This CDR3 is 15 amino acids long. Trimming removed 6 bases from V and 3 bases from J; junction bases left unmatched: 5. The CDR3 coding sequence is TGTGCCAGCAGCCCCAGGGGGGACTATAATTCACCCCTCCACTTT. Residues: CASSPRGDYNSPLHF.

The V and J genes are TRBV12-3 or TRBV12-4 and TRBJ1-1, with a tentative D call TRBD1 (5 bases). This CDR3 contains 13 residues. V lost 3 bases, J lost 4 bases, and 9 bases lay in between. The CDR3 sequence is CASSLGQFTEAFF. The CDR3 DNA sequence: TGTGCCAGCAGTTTGGGGCAGTTCACTGAAGCTTTCTTT.

The chain carries TRBV6-1 and TRBJ2-7; D unclear. The CDR3 sequence is 14 residues long. V lost 5 bases, J lost 4 bases, and 15 bases lay in between. Germline CDR1 is MNHNS and CDR2 is SASEGT. The CDR3 nucleotides are TGTGCCAGCAGTTTTTCCCTTCCCTATTACGAGCAGTACTTC. This encodes CASSFSLPYYEQYF.

The chain joins TRBV2 to TRBJ1-2; D uncertain. CDR3 size: 11 residues. V was cut by 1 base and J by 7 bases, with 4 bases left in between. CDR1 and CDR2 from the germline V gene are SNHLY and FYNNEI. The CDR3 coding sequence is TGTGCCAGCAGTGAAGGTGGTGGCTACACCTTC. This encodes CASSEGGGYTF.

The V call is TRBV6-4, the J call TRBJ2-2; D gene uncertain. Germline CDR1 is MRHNA and CDR2 is SNTAGT. V gave up 4 bases and J gave up 4 bases, with 7 bases separating them. The CDR3 has 13 residues. The CDR3 protein is CASSATVTGELFF. The CDR3 region has the DNA TGTGCCAGCAGTGCAACGGTCACCGGGGAGCTGTTTTTT.

The V and J genes are TRBV6-5 and TRBJ1-2, with 10 nucleotides matching TRBD1. Germline lookup yields CDR1 MNHEY and CDR2 SVGAGI. V was clipped by 8 bases and J by 0 bases; unmatched bases: 3. This CDR3 spans 14 amino acids. CDR3 region: CASGGTGANYGYTF. CDR3 sequence (DNA): TGTGCCAGCGGAGGGACAGGGGCTAACTATGGCTACACCTTC.

J is TRBJ1-1 and V is TRBV6-5; D gene ambiguous. There are 13 residues in the CDR3. The V gene's germline CDR1 is MNHEY and CDR2 SVGAGI. Trimming removed 2 bases from V and 11 bases from J, with 15 bases in between. The CDR3 nucleotides are TGTGCCAGCAGTTACACGGACTCGGTAGTGGCTTTCTTT. Its protein is CASSYTDSVVAFF.

The CDR3 loop is CASSEYTGYQETQYF. The CDR3 DNA reads TGTGCCAGCAGTGAATATACGGGTTACCAAGAGACCCAGTACTTC. The chain combines TRBV25-1 with TRBJ2-5, with D unresolved. Germline values: CDR1 MGHDK, CDR2 SYGVNS. The length of the CDR3 is 15 residues. V lost 0 bases, J lost 0 bases, and 8 bases lay in between.

This chain links TRBV9 with TRBJ2-7; the D is unclear. Germline CDR1 is SGDLS and CDR2 is YYNGEE. V was cut by 0 bases and J by 2 bases, with 15 bases left in between. The CDR3 loop spans 16 amino acids. The CDR3 bases are TGTGCCAGCAGCGTAGCCGTAGACCAATCGGCCTACGAGCAGTACTTC. Its protein is CASSVAVDQSAYEQYF.

The V gene is TRBV30, the J gene TRBJ2-1, with 8 bases aligning to TRBD2. The V and J ends lost 5 bases and 6 bases, in that order; junction bases with no gene match: 12. The CDR3 loop spans 15 amino acids. The germline CDR1 and CDR2 sequences are GTSNPN and SVGIG (reference sequence). This CDR3 reads CAWHIGLASCNEQFF. The CDR3 nucleotides read TGTGCCTGGCACATAGGACTAGCATCTTGCAATGAGCAGTTCTTC.

This chain uses TRBV11-3 with TRBJ2-6; no clear D. Trimming took 1 base from V and 0 from J, leaving 10 bases between them. The CDR3 has 17 residues. Germline CDR1 reads SGHNT; CDR2 reads YENEEA. The CDR3 coding sequence is TGTGCCAGCAGCTTAGGCGGACCCAACTCTGGGGCCAACGTCCTGACTTTC. Protein sequence: CASSLGGPNSGANVLTF.

The CDR3 nucleotides read TGTGCCAGCAGCACCGGGGCCGGGGACGAGCAGTACTTC. Protein sequence: CASSTGAGDEQYF. The chain couples TRBV7-2 to TRBJ2-7, with D perhaps TRBD1 or TRBD2 (5 bases each). V was clipped by 5 bases and J by 5 bases, with 13 bases between them. CDR3 size: 13 residues. CDR1 and CDR2 (germline): SGHTA, FQGNSA. Supplemented by reference TRBV7-2 and TRBJ2-7, the full variable domain reads GAGVSQSPSNKVTEKGKDVELRCDPISGHTALYWYRQSLGQGLEFLIYFQGNSAPDKSGLPSDRFSAERTGGSVSTLTIQRTQQEDSAVYLCASSTGAGDEQYFGPGTRLTVT.

The V and J genes are TRBV9 and TRBJ2-3; TRBD2 agrees at 14 bases. The CDR3 consists of 17 residues. The germline V gene encodes CDR1 SGDLS and CDR2 YYNGEE. The J segment lost 3 bases and the V segment lost 4 bases, leaving 7 bases of the junction unmatched. The chain's CDR3 is CASSFSGTSGSTDTQYF. The CDR3 bases are TGTGCCAGCAGCTTCAGTGGGACTAGCGGGAGTACAGATACGCAGTATTTT.

Notes on this clone: The same CDR3 arises from other DNA sequences in this sample as well. The chain has TRBV5-1 and TRBJ2-1; D is perhaps TRBD1 or TRBD2 (5 bases each). The CDR3 consists of 15 residues. The germline V gene has CDR1 SGHRS and CDR2 YFSETQ. V lost 0 bases and J 0 bases, leaving 7 bases between the germline ends. The CDR3 bases are TGCGCCAGCAGCTTGGAGGGGAGCTCCTACAATGAGCAGTTCTTC. This sequence encodes CASSLEGSSYNEQFF.

The chain links TRBV27 to TRBJ1-1, with D hard to call. CDR1 is MNHEY, CDR2 SMNVEV, per germline (reference sequence). The V and J ends lost 9 bases and 0 bases respectively, with 14 bases between them. The length of the CDR3 is 14 residues. The CDR3 DNA sequence: TGTGCCAGTAAAAGGGCGGGGATGAACACTGAAGCTTTCTTT. This sequence encodes CASKRAGMNTEAFF.

CDR3 nucleotides: TGCAGCGTGACTTTGAGCGGTTCCTACGAGCAGTACTTC. It encodes CSVTLSGSYEQYF. The V and J genes are TRBV29-1 and TRBJ2-7; D is perhaps TRBD2 (5 bases). Trimming pared 6 bases from V and 1 base from J, leaving 13 bases between. The CDR3 has 13 amino acids. Germline V gene sequence: CDR1 SQVTM, CDR2 ANQGSEA.

V and J are TRBV29-1 and TRBJ2-5; TRBD1 aligns across 11 bases. The V gene end was trimmed by 6 bases and the J gene end by 5 bases; junction bases not matched to a gene: 5. Germline CDR1 is SQVTM and CDR2 is ANQGSEA. CDR3 length: 13 amino acids. The DNA of the CDR3 is TGCAGCGTGGCCGGGACAGGGGGTGAGACCCAGTACTTC. Protein: CSVAGTGGETQYF.